This section outlines one T cell receptor beta chain sequence together with its context. Its antigen remains undetermined. Base qualities were left out, and no much larger clone turns up one base away. Library preparation employed the immunoSEQ multiplex PCR assay. A mixture of 60 forward primers for TCR Vbeta segments and 13 reverse primers for TCR Jbeta segments was used in the multiplex PCR. Amplification of the CDR3 region of rearranged TCR beta genes was performed with a multiplex PCR assay on genomic DNA. Amplified TCR beta libraries were sequenced as 87-base-pair reads on the Illumina HiSeq System. As for the original processing: Across the 700 or so repertoires, a later analysis counted 80 million or so unique TCR beta chains, 9.5 million to 12 million of which were shared by at least two donors. Raw reads were error-corrected and collapsed into unique sequences by a nearest-neighbor algorithm in which closely related sequences were merged to remove PCR and sequencing errors. Alignment of CDR3 sequences to IMGT reference sequences was used to assign V, D and J gene segments. Each retained sequence needed at least a six-nucleotide match to both a V gene segment and a J gene segment. Rearrangements were called productive when the CDR3 lacked stop codons and stayed in frame with V and J; all others were non-productive. Following IMGT convention, CDR3 was defined as the stretch from the second conserved V-encoded cysteine up to the conserved J-encoded phenylalanine. In an earlier analysis of roughly 610 of the donors, sequences lacking an unambiguous match to a single V gene segment were excluded. In an earlier analysis of 450 to 700 of the donors, V segments were called functional above 56.7% productive rearrangements and were called segregating when the between-donor standard deviation exceeded 5%. A statistical classification framework was built for diagnosing cytomegalovirus status from the catalog of TCR beta chain sequences. A later analysis assigned V and J genes by comparing TCR nucleotide sequences with IMGT/GENE-DB human TR gene sequences. A later analysis assigned CDR3 sequences and most-parsimonious VDJ recombination scenarios with the TCRdist pipeline. In a later analysis, each TCR beta chain was defined by its CDR3 amino acid sequence together with its V-gene family, and reads without a unique V-gene family were excluded. To address suspected cross-contamination and a sequencing artifact, a later analysis removed 550 to 750 highly shared, low-generation-probability nucleotide sequences. For each public chain, a later analysis derived a clonal expansion index from normalized ranks of inferred template counts within each repertoire. In a later analysis, generation probabilities were computed with a VDJ recombination model fitted to out-of-frame rearrangements, and the resulting probabilities were checked against IGoR. In a later analysis, hypergeometric tests were used to score TCR-TCR, TCR-HLA and TCR-CMV co-occurrence, with a repertoire-size bias correction applied to TCR pairs. In a later analysis, false discovery rates were estimated by permuting HLA or CMV assignments 20 times. In a later analysis, co-occurring TCRs were grouped with DBSCAN, and TCRdist sequence similarity was added when clustering was performed within HLA-allele-positive subsets. Co-occurrence clustering excluded repertoires with fewer than 30,000 or more than 120,000 public chains, plus five with anomalous nucleotide sharing. The clones in this table, taken by TCRdb from immuneACCESS, are in-frame only. Not every clone is retained; where verified, under half of the shortfall comes from an unresolved V gene, and the cause of the rest is unknown. The V and J calls and clone size come from that table; D and trimming were worked out from the DNA. Present in this sample are tens of thousands of clones, about two thirds of which were seen just once. In total, the top ten clones hold about 2.3% of the sample.

The cohort consisted of 600 to 750 healthy bone marrow donors. All cohort members were sampled while nominally healthy, although unrecorded immune exposures were likely present. CMV serostatus was recorded as positive for about 310 and negative for about 55% of the 666 cohort members, whereas no CMV serostatus was recorded for the donor in question. A peripheral blood sample was provided by each donor, and peripheral blood mononuclear cells were used for TCR beta sequencing. Genomic DNA extraction from the blood cell samples was performed with the Qiagen DNeasy Blood Extraction Kit. There are 14 amino acids in the CDR3, from cysteine to phenylalanine inclusive. Only CDR3 DNA is held: 42 bases, read in frame from base 1. The CDR1 and CDR2 encoded by the germline V gene are SGDLS and YYNGEE. V loses 0 bases, J loses 8 bases, and the germline ends lie 12 bases apart. The sample is drawn from a study of cytomegalovirus exposure and HLA in healthy donors (dated by TCRdb to 2016 to 2017). Regarding the study in general: An earlier analysis of several hundred of the donors reported about 290 Gb of sequence data and 100 million to 140 million unique TCR beta sequences from about 179 million T cells. Roughly 300 gigabases of sequencing data and tens of millions of unique TCR sequences were included in an early release covering about 600 HLA-typed donors. Of the roughly 400 genotyped donors, about 84% fell in the genetic ancestry cluster associated with self-reported Caucasian donors. The aim of the study was to test whether cataloging public T cell receptors could identify signatures of past pathogen exposure. The study used immunosequencing to profile the T cell repertoires of under 700 subjects and linked those repertoires to cytomegalovirus serostatus. Besides the first cohort of roughly 660 subjects, a separate validation cohort made up of 120 different subjects was used. The study combined high-throughput TCR immunosequencing, statistical association of individual TCRs with disease status, and machine learning to predict cytomegalovirus infection status. A later analysis re-analyzed previously published TCR beta repertoires from approximately 670 donors and added high-resolution HLA genotyping to study TCR occurrence patterns. The later analysis used no new phenotypic data to find candidate immune exposures, relying instead on TCR beta sequences and their occurrence across donors. To decide whether each TCR beta V gene segment behaved as functional or pseudogenic, an earlier analysis of nearly 600 of the donors relied on high-throughput TCR beta sequencing. Alongside the repertoire data, information on donor age, sex, ethnicity and CMV serostatus was compiled. A later genetic analysis took genome-wide SNP genotypes for about three fifths of the roughly 700 donors and used that subset as a discovery cohort. Every discovery cohort repertoire had been produced on one sequencing platform. HLA typing included class I and class II loci at four-digit resolution. Typing coverage varied by locus: roughly 629-640 donors for A, B, C, DRB1 and DQB1; approximately 520 for DQA1; more than 600 for DPA1; 450 to 480 for DPB1. About 5 DR-DQ haplotypes were handled as single units for association and clustering, since linkage in the cohort was strong. On average, roughly 250,000 unique TCR beta nucleotide sequences were sequenced per donor among 398 genotyped donors of the cohort, with 15% to 20% of those sequences being non-productive.

The study at large found these results: For the cohort, immune exposure information was limited to CMV serostatus. A further reported finding was that TCR beta sequences accurately predicted the HLA-A and HLA-B alleles for most subjects in the first cohort. Strong co-occurrence of HLA alleles, especially DR and DQ, made assigning TCR associations to individual alleles difficult. The authors suggested that the approach could potentially be extended to other disease states and immunological phenotypes. The study gave a list of 150 to 200 TCR beta chains associated with cytomegalovirus. A later analysis found that TCR association rates varied across HLA loci, with DRB1 alleles showing the most associated TCRs and HLA-C alleles the fewest. In a later analysis, HLA-associated TCR beta chains were found to be more clonally expanded and to have lower generation probabilities than equally common non-associated chains. Some IMGT-functional V segments, including TRBV6-2 and TRBV6-3, could not be distinguished by the 87-base-pair reads and were therefore excluded. The classifier was reported to diagnose cytomegalovirus status with high specificity and sensitivity in both the original cohort and the validation cohort. In vitro tests confirmed that a few of the cytomegalovirus-associated TCR beta chains recognize cytomegalovirus antigens. Linkage disequilibrium might explain the correlated functional status among segregating V segments, but an unknown experimental factor could not be excluded. This cohort had only TCR beta chains sequenced, and the lack of alpha or paired-chain data limited which features could be detected. Because counts were too low, fewer than 20 rarely observed V segments, including chromosome 9 orphons, were excluded from the earlier analysis of roughly 580 of the donors. In a later genetic analysis, fewer N-insertions in productive TCRs were reported among donors in an Asian-associated ancestry cluster than the roughly 700-donor mean. A later analysis associated about 16,000 TCR beta sequences with specific HLA alleles at a false discovery rate of 0.05. Broadly in line with IMGT annotations, most TCR beta V segments showed up in productive rearrangements about 90% or about 30% of the time in an earlier analysis of roughly 590 of the donors. Because HLA typing was missing for some donors at each locus, association tests included only the typed subset. According to a later analysis, parvovirus B19, influenza, CMV and Epstein-Barr virus appeared linked to several top co-occurrence clusters. In a later genetic analysis, a missense DCLRE1C variant was associated with V-gene and J-gene trimming of TCR beta chains, and the association was replicated in an independent cohort. The sequencing pipeline was judged likely to have produced a cluster of highly shared sequence variants as a technical artifact. Across donors, most TCR sequences were observed very rarely, whereas some public TCRs were present in many individuals. A later analysis found that most CMV-associated TCR beta chains appeared HLA-restricted, with HLA associations seemingly driven largely by CMV exposure. Roughly uniform sequencing depth across donors was assumed in presence/absence analyses, although this assumption may not hold.

Sample: PBMCs. This TCR came from a human donor in good health. The V and J genes are TRBV9 and TRBJ1-3; confidence is insufficient to name the D gene. In nucleotides, the sequence is TGTGCCAGCAGCGTAGGGGCGGGCGAATACACCATATATTTT. The resulting protein is CASSVGAGEYTIYF. With the portions outside the CDR3 filled from the reference TRBV9 and TRBJ1-3 genes, the complete variable region becomes DSGVTQTPKHLITATGQRVTLRCSPRSGDLSVYWYQQSLDQGLQFLIQYYNGEERAKGNILERFSAQQFPDLHSELNLSSLELGDSALYFCASSVGAGEYTIYFGEGSWLTVV.